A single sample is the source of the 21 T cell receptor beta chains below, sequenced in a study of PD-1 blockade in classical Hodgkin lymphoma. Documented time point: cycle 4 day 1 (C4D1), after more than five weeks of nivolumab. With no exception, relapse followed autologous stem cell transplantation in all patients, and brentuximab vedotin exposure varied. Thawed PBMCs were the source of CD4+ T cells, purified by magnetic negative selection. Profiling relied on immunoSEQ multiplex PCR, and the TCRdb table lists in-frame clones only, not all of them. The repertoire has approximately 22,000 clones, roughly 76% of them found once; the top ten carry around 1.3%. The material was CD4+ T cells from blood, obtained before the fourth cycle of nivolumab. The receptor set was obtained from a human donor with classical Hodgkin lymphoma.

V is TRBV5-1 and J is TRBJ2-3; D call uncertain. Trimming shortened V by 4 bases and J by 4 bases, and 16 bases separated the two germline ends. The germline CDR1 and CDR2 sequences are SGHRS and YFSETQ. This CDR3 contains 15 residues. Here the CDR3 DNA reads TGCGCCAGCAGCCTTGAGGAGAGGTGGTCAGATACGCAGTATTTT. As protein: CASSLEERWSDTQYF.

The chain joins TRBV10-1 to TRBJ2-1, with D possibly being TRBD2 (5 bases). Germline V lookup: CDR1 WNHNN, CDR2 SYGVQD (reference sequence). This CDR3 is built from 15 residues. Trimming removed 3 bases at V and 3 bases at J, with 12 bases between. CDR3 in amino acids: CASSDKGRRYNEQFF. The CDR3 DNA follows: TGCGCCAGCAGTGATAAAGGGAGACGCTACAATGAGCAGTTCTTC.

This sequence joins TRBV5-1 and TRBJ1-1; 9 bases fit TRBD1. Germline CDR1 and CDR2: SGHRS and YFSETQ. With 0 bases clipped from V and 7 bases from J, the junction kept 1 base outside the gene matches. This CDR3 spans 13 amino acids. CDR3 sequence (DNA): TGCGCCAGCAGCTTGGGACAGGGGGTTGAAGCTTTCTTT. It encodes CASSLGQGVEAFF.

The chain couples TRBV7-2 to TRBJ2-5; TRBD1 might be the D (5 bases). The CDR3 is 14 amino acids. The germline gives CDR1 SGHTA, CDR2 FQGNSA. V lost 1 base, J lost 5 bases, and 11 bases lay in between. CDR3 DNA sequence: TGTGCCAGCAGCTTAGTATCAGGGCGGGAGACCCAGTACTTC. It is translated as CASSLVSGRETQYF. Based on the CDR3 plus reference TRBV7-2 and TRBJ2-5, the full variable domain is GAGVSQSPSNKVTEKGKDVELRCDPISGHTALYWYRQSLGQGLEFLIYFQGNSAPDKSGLPSDRFSAERTGGSVSTLTIQRTQQEDSAVYLCASSLVSGRETQYFGPGTRLLVL.

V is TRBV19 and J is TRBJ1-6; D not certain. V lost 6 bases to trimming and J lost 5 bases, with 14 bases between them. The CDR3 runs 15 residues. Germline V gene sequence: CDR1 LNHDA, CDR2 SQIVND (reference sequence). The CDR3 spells CASRLTQQNNSPLHF. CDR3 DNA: TGTGCCAGTAGGTTGACCCAGCAGAATAATTCACCCCTCCACTTT.

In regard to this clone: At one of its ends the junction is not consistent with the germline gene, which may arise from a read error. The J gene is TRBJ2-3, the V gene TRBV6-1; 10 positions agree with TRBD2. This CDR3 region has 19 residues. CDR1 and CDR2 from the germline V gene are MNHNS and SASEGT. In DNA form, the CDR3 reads TGTGCCAGCAGTGAAGCATACCCAGCGGGGGGGCCGAGCAGAGATACGCAGTATTTT. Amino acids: CASSEAYPAGGPSRDTQYF.

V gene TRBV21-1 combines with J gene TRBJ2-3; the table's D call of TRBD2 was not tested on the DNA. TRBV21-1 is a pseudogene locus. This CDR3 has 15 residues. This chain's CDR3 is CASTSGRGLTDTQYF. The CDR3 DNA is TGTGCCAGCACCTCAGGGAGGGGCCTCACAGATACGCAGTATTTT.

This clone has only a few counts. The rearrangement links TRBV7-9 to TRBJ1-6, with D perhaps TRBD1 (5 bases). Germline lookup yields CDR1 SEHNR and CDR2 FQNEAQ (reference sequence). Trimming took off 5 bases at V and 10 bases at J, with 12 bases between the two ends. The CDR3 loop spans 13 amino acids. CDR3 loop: CASSPGRGSPLHF. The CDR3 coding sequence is TGTGCCAGCAGCCCTGGGAGGGGCTCACCCCTCCACTTT.

CDR3 sequence (DNA): TGTGCCAACGCCGGGGGGGACACCCTCTACAATGAGCAGTTCTTC. Its protein product is CANAGGDTLYNEQFF. This chain links TRBV10-3 with TRBJ2-1; 8 bases match TRBD2. Germline V gives CDR1 ENHRY, CDR2 SYGVKD. CDR3 length: 15 amino acids. The trim removed 10 bases at V and 3 bases at J, leaving 11 bases unmatched.

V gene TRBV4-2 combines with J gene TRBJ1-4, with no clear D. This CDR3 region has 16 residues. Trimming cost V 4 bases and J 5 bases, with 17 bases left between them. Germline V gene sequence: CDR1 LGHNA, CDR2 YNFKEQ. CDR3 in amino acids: CASSPSGSGINEKLFF. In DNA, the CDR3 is TGTGCCAGCAGCCCAAGCGGCAGTGGAATCAATGAAAAACTGTTTTTT.

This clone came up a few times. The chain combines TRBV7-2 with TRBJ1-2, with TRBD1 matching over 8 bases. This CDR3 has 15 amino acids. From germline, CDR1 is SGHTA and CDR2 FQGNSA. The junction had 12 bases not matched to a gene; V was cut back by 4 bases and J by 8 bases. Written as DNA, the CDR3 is TGTGCCAGCAGCTATTCGGGACAGGCTGTGGCGGGCTACACCTTC. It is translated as CASSYSGQAVAGYTF.

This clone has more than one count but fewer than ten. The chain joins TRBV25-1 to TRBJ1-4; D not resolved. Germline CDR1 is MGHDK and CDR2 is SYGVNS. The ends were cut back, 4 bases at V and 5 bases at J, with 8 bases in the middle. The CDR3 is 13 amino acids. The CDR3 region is CASSGRNNEKLFF. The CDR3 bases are TGTGCCAGCAGTGGACGGAACAATGAAAAACTGTTTTTT.

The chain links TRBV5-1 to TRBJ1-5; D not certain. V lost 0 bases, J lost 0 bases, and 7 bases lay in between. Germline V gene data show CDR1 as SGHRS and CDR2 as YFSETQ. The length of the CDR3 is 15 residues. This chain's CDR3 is CASSLEGYSNQPQHF. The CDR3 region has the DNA TGCGCCAGCAGCTTGGAGGGTTATAGCAATCAGCCCCAGCATTTT.

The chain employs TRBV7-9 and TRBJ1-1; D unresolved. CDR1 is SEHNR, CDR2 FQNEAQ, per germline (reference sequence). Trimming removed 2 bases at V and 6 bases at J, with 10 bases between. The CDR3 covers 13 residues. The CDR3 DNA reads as TGTGCCAGCAGCTTAAGGGAAGAGTCTGAAGCTTTCTTT. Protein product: CASSLREESEAFF.

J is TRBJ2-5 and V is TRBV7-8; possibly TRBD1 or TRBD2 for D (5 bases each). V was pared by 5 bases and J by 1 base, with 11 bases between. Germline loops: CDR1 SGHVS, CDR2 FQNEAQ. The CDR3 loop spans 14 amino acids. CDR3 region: CASSKGRTQETQYF. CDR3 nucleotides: TGTGCCAGCAGCAAGGGACGGACCCAAGAGACCCAGTACTTC.

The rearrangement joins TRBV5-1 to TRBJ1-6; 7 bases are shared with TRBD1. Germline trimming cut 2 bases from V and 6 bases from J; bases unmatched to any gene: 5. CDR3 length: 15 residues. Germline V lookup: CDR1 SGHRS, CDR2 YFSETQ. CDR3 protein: CASSLQGSSNSPLHF. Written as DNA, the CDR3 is TGCGCCAGCAGCTTACAGGGGTCTAGTAATTCACCCCTCCACTTT.

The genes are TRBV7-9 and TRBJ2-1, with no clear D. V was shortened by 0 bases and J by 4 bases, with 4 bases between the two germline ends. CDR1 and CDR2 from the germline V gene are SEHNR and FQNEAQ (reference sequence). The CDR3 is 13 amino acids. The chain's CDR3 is CASSLAVYNEQFF. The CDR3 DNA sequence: TGTGCCAGCAGCTTAGCAGTATACAATGAGCAGTTCTTC.

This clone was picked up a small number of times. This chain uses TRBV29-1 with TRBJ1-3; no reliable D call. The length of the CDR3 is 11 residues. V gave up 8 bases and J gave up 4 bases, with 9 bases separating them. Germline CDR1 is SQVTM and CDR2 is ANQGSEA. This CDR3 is CSMLIGNTIYF. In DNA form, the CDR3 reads TGCAGCATGCTAATCGGAAACACCATATATTTT.

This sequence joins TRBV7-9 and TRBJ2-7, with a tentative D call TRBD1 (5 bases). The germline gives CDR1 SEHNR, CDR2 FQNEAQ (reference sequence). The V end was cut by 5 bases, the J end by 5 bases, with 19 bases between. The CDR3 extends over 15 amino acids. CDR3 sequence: CASSRDGRVDDEQYF. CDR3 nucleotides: TGTGCCAGCAGCCGAGACGGCAGGGTAGACGACGAGCAGTACTTC.

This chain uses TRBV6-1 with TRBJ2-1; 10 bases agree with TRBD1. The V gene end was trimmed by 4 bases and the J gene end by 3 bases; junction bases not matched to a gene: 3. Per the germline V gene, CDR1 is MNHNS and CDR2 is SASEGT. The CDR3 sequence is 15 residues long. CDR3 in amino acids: CASSGRDRGYNEQFF. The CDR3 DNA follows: TGTGCCAGCAGTGGCCGGGACAGGGGCTACAATGAGCAGTTCTTC.

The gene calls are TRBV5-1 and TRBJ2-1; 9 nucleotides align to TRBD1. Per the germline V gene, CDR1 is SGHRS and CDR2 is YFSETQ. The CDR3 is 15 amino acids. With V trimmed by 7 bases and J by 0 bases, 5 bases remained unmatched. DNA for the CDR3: TGCGCCAGCTCCGGGACAGGGAACTCCTACAATGAGCAGTTCTTC. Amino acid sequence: CASSGTGNSYNEQFF. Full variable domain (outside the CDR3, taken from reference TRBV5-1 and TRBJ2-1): KAGVTQTPRYLIKTRGQQVTLSCSPISGHRSVSWYQQTPGQGLQFLFEYFSETQRNKGNFPGRFSGRQFSNSRSEMNVSTLELGDSALYLCASSGTGNSYNEQFFGPGTRLTVL.